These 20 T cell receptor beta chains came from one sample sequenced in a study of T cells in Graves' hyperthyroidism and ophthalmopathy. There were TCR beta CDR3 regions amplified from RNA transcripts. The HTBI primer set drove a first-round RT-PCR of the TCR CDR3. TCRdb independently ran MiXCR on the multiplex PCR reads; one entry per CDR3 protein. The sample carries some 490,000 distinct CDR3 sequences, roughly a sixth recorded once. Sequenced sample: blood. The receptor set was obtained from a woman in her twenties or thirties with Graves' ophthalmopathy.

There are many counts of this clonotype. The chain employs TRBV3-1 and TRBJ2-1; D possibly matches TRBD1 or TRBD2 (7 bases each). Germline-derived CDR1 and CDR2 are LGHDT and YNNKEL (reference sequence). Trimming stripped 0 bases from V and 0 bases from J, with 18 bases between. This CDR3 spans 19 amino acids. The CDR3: CASSQDAFRGGDSYNEQFF. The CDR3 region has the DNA TGTGCCAGCAGCCAAGATGCCTTCAGGGGGGGGGACTCCTACAATGAGCAGTTCTTC.

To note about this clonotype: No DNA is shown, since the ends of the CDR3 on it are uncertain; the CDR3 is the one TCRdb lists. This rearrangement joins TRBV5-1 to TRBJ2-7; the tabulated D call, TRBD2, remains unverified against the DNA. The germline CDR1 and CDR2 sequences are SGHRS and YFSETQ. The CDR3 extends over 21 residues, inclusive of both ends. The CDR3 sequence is CASSFYICSARDPREDYEQYF.

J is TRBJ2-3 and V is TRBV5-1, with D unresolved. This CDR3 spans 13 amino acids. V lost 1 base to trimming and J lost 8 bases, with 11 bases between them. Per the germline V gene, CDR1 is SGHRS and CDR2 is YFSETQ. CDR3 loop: CASSLISAGTQYF. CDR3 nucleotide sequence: TGCGCCAGCAGCTTGATCTCCGCTGGTACGCAGTATTTT.

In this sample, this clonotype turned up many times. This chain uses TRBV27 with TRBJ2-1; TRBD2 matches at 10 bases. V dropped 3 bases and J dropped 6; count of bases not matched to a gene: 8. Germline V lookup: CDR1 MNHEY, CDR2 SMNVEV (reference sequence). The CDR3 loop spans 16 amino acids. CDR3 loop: CASSLTGLADFNEQFF. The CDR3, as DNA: TGTGCCAGCAGTTTGACCGGACTAGCGGACTTCAATGAGCAGTTCTTC.

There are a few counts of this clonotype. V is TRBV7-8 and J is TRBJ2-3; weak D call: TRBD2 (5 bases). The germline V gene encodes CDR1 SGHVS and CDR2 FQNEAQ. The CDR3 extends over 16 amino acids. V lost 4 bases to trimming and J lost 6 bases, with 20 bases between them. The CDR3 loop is CASSSSRLVSADTQYF. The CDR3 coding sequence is TGTGCCAGCAGCTCTAGCCGCCTAGTCAGCGCCGATACGCAGTATTTT.

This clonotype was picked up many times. CDR3 DNA: TGTGCCAGCAGCGTAACAGGGTATGGCTACACCTTC. Encoded protein: CASSVTGYGYTF. The rearrangement links TRBV7-2 to TRBJ1-2, with D maybe TRBD1 (6 bases). This CDR3 has 12 residues. Germline V gives CDR1 SGHTA, CDR2 FQGNSA. The V gene lost 5 bases and the J gene lost 5 bases, with 9 bases spanning the gap.

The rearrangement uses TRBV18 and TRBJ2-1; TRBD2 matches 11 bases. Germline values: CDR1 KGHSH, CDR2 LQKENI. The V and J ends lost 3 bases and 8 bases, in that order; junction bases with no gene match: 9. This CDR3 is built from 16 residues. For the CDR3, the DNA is TGTGCCAGCTCACCGGAACTAGCGGGAGAGGTCGATGAGCAGTTCTTC. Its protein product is CASSPELAGEVDEQFF.

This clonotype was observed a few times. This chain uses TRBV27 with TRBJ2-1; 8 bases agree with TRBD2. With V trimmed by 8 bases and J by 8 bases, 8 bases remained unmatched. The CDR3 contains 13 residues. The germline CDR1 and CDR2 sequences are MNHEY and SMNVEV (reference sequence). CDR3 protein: CASQAGVGHEQFF. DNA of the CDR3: TGTGCCAGCCAAGCGGGAGTAGGCCATGAGCAGTTCTTC.

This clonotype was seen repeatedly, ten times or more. This CDR3 is CASSLPGDRVGNNEQFF. The CDR3 DNA reads TGCGCCAGCAGCTTGCCGGGGGACAGGGTGGGTAACAATGAGCAGTTCTTC. The chain combines TRBV5-1 with TRBJ2-1; 9 bases fit TRBD1. The CDR3 sequence is 17 residues long. CDR1 and CDR2 from the germline V gene are SGHRS and YFSETQ. V lost 1 base, J lost 5 bases, and 10 bases stayed unmatched. The complete variable domain, with remaining parts taken from reference TRBV5-1 and TRBJ2-1, reads KAGVTQTPRYLIKTRGQQVTLSCSPISGHRSVSWYQQTPGQGLQFLFEYFSETQRNKGNFPGRFSGRQFSNSRSEMNVSTLELGDSALYLCASSLPGDRVGNNEQFFGPGTRLTVL.

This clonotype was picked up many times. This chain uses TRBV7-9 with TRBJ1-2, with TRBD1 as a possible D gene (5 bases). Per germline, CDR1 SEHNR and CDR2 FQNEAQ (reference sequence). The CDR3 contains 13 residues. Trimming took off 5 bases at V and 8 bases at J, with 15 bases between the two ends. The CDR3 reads CASSGAAGKGYTF. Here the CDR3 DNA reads TGTGCCAGCAGCGGGGCGGCAGGGAAGGGCTACACCTTC.

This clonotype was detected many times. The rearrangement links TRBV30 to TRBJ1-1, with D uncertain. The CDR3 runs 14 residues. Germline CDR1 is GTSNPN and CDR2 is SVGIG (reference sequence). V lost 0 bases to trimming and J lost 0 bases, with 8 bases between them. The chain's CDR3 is CAWSVLGLNTEAFF. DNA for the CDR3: TGTGCCTGGAGTGTATTAGGGCTGAACACTGAAGCTTTCTTT.

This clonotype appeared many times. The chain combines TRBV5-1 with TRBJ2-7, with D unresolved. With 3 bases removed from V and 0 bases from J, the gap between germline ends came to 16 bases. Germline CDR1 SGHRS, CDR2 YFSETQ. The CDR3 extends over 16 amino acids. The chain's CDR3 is CASSSIRTDTSYEQYF. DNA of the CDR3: TGCGCCAGCAGCTCTATTCGGACGGATACCTCCTACGAGCAGTACTTC.

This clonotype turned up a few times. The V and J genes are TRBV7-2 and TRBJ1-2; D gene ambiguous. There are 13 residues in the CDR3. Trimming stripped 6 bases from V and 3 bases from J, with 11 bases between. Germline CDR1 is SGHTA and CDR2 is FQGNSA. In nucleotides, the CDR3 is TGTGCCAGCAGAGGGATGGGTGACTATGGCTACACCTTC. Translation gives CASRGMGDYGYTF. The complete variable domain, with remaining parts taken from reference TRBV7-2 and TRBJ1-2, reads GAGVSQSPSNKVTEKGKDVELRCDPISGHTALYWYRQSLGQGLEFLIYFQGNSAPDKSGLPSDRFSAERTGGSVSTLTIQRTQQEDSAVYLCASRGMGDYGYTFGSGTRLTVV.

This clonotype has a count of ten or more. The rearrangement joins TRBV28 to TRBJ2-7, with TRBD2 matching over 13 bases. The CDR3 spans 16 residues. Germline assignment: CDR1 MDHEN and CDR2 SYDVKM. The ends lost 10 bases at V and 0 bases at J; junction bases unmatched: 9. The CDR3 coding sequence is TGTGCCATTTCGGGACTAGCGGGACCCAGCTCCTACGAGCAGTACTTC. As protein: CAISGLAGPSSYEQYF.

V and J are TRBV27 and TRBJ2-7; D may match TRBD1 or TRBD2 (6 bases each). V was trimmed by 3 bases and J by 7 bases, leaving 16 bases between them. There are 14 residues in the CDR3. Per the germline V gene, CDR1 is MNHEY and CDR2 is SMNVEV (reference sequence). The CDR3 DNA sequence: TGTGCCAGCAGTTTCGGGGGCGCGATGGGGGAGCAGTACTTC. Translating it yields CASSFGGAMGEQYF.

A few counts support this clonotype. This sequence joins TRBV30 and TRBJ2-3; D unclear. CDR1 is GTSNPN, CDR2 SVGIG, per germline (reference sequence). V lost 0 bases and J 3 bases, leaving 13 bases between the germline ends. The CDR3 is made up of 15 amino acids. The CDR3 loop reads CAWSVPGRSTDTQYF. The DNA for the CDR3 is TGTGCCTGGAGTGTACCCGGAAGGTCTACAGATACGCAGTATTTT. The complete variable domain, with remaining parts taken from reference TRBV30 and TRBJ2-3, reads SQTIHQWPATLVQPVGSPLSLECTVEGTSNPNLYWYRQAAGRGLQLLFYSVGIGQISSEVPQNLSASRPQDRQFILSSKKLLLSDSGFYLCAWSVPGRSTDTQYFGPGTRLTVL.

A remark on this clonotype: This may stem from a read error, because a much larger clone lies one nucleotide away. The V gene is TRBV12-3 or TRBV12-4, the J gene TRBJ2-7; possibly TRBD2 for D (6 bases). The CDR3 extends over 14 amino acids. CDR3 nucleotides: TGTACCAGCAGTTCGCTGGAGGGTGAATACGAGCAGTACTTC. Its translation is CTSSSLEGEYEQYF.

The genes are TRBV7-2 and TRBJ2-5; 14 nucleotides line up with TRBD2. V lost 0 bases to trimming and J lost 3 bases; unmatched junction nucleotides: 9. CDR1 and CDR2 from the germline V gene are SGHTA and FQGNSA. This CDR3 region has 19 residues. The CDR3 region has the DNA TGTACCAGCAGCTTAGCCGGGACTAGCGGGAGCAAGATGAAAGAGACCCAGTACTTC. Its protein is CTSSLAGTSGSKMKETQYF.

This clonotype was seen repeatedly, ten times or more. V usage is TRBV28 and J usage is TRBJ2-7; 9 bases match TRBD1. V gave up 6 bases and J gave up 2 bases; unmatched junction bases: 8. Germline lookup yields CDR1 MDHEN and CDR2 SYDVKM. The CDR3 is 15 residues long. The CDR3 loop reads CASRPPGTGTYEQYF. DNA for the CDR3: TGTGCCAGCAGACCGCCGGGGACAGGGACCTACGAGCAGTACTTC.

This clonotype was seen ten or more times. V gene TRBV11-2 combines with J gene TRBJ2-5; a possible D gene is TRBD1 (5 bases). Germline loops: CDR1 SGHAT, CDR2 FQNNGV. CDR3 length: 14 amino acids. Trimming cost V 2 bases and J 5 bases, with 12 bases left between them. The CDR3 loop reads CASSLINGAETQYF. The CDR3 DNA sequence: TGTGCCAGCAGCTTAATCAATGGGGCCGAGACCCAGTACTTC. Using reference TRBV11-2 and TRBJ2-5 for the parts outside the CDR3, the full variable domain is EAGVAQSPRYKIIEKRQSVAFWCNPISGHATLYWYQQILGQGPKLLIQFQNNGVVDDSQLPKDRFSAERLKGVDSTLKIQPAKLEDSAVYLCASSLINGAETQYFGPGTRLLVL.